This T cell receptor (beta chain) was captured by sequencing in a study of blood T cell repertoires in COVID-19. Study at large: T cells, B-cell-depleted T cells, or PBMCs provided the cDNA or gDNA that served as material.

Here immunoSEQ multiplex PCR was the method, and the copy in TCRdb shows in-frame clones only, minus some. The sample yields about 300,000 clones, over 70% seen once. J lost 5 bases, V lost 8 bases, and 12 bases had no gene match. CDR1 and CDR2 (germline): SGHTA, FQGNSA. This CDR3 has 15 residues. This TCR was recovered from a woman aged 50 to 60 with acute or convalescent COVID-19. Sequencing was carried out using peripheral blood. The chain has TRBV7-2 and TRBJ2-5; TRBD2 aligns across 9 bases. The CDR3 DNA reads TGTGCCAGCGCTAAGAGTAGCGGGGGAGGGGAGACCCAGTACTTC. It codes for CASAKSSGGGETQYF.